This T cell receptor beta chain was profiled in a study of CD8 T cells in Susac syndrome. Study details: When blood was collected, patients with Susac syndrome were therapy-naive, were taking corticosteroids, or were receiving intravenous immunoglobulin alone.

The V and J ends lost 2 bases and 1 base respectively, with 14 bases between them. The CDR3 totals 15 residues. From germline, CDR1 is DFQATT and CDR2 SNEGSKA (reference sequence). cDNA came from around 0.54 to 1 ug RNA primed by random hexamers. Each CDR3 protein gets one entry after TCRdb re-called the immunoSEQ multiplex PCR reads with MiXCR. The data show roughly 150,000 distinct CDR3 sequences, approximately 96% seen once. Input material: CD4+ T cells from PBMCs. The chain couples TRBV20-1 to TRBJ1-2; tentative D call: TRBD1 (5 bases). This clonotype originated in a human donor with Susac syndrome. The CDR3 region has the DNA TGCAGTGCTAGATTGGGGGACCTAGATAACTATGGCTACACCTTC. Translation gives CSARLGDLDNYGYTF.